Presented here are 26 T cell receptor beta chains from one specimen sequenced in a study of T cells after yellow fever vaccination. TCRdb itself ran the 5' RACE reads through MiXCR, one entry per CDR3 protein. The table lists about 4,400 distinct CDR3 sequences, over 6% of them singletons. The specimen was PBMCs, either bulk or a sorted T-cell subset (CD4+, CD8+, memory, or dextramer-sorted; not recorded which), collected 15 days after the yellow fever booster vaccination. These TCRs come from a man aged 25-40 years who received the YFV17D yellow fever vaccine.

This clonotype is deemed medium-sized. This chain links TRBV27 with TRBJ2-5, with 7 nucleotides matching TRBD1. Looked up from germline, CDR1 is MNHEY and CDR2 is SMNVEV (reference sequence). The CDR3 sequence is 14 residues long. V was pared by 5 bases and J by 6 bases, with 9 bases of the junction left unmatched. CDR3 in DNA: TGTGCCAGCAGTAGGCAGGGGGATGGAAAGACCCAGTACTTC. The encoded protein is CASSRQGDGKTQYF.

This clonotype qualifies as medium-sized. The chain carries TRBV7-2 and TRBJ2-3; TRBD2 agrees at 8 bases. In germline, CDR1 is SGHTA, CDR2 FQGNSA. The CDR3 spans 14 residues. V was pared by 4 bases and J by 4 bases, with 4 bases of the junction left unmatched. The DNA of the CDR3 is TGTGCCAGCAGCTCACTAGCGGCTTCAGATACGCAGTATTTT. Translated: CASSSLAASDTQYF.

Concerning this clonotype itself: A single base separates this from a much larger clone, so it may be a read error. This chain connects TRBV7-2 to TRBJ1-5; D gene ambiguous. Trimming removed 5 bases from V and 11 bases from J, with 19 bases in between. In germline, CDR1 is SGHTA, CDR2 FQGNSA. This CDR3 spans 14 amino acids. The DNA of the CDR3 is TGTGCCAGCAGCCTTGACGGTGAACTAGAGACCCAGCATTTT. Translation: CASSLDGELETQHF.

In its sample, this clonotype ranks as medium-sized. The rearrangement uses TRBV5-1 and TRBJ2-5; D may match TRBD1 or TRBD2 (5 bases each). The germline V gene has CDR1 SGHRS and CDR2 YFSETQ. V lost 0 bases to trimming and J lost 5 bases, with 14 bases between them. The CDR3 totals 15 residues. Written as DNA, the CDR3 is TGCGCCAGCAGCTTGGACCGGGACCCCGGGGAGACCCAGTACTTC. Its protein product is CASSLDRDPGETQYF.

By sample fraction, this clonotype is medium-sized. The chain uses TRBV19 and TRBJ2-3; 7 positions agree with TRBD1. CDR1 and CDR2 from the germline V gene are LNHDA and SQIVND (reference sequence). The CDR3 is 15 residues long. V gave up 6 bases and J gave up 4 bases; unmatched junction bases: 10. The CDR3 DNA reads as TGTGCCAGTAGAGTAGGGGACAGAGCATCAGATACGCAGTATTTT. It specifies CASRVGDRASDTQYF.

This clonotype showed up many times. The V call is TRBV12-3 or TRBV12-4, the J call TRBJ2-7; 8 bases line up with TRBD2. The CDR3 runs to 14 residues. V shed 4 bases and J 5 bases; nucleotides not matched to a gene: 7. CDR3 in amino acids: CASSSGLVFDEQYF. The CDR3 bases are TGTGCCAGCAGTTCGGGACTAGTGTTCGACGAGCAGTACTTC.

In its sample, this clonotype is medium-sized. This chain connects TRBV5-1 to TRBJ2-3; TRBD2 agrees at 11 bases. The junction had 4 bases not matched to a gene; V was cut back by 0 bases and J by 4 bases. The CDR3 spans 16 residues. Germline assignment: CDR1 SGHRS and CDR2 YFSETQ. CDR3 bases: TGCGCCAGCAGCTTGGGTACTAGCGGGAGTTCAGATACGCAGTATTTT. Protein product: CASSLGTSGSSDTQYF.

For this clonotype: One end of the junction varies from germline; a read error may be responsible. The J gene is TRBJ2-7, the V gene TRBV10-2, with D perhaps TRBD2 (6 bases). CDR3 length: 12 amino acids. CDR1 and CDR2 from the germline V gene are WSHSY and SAAADI. Here the CDR3 reads CARSGSGNEQYF. For the CDR3, the DNA is TGCGCCCGCAGTGGTAGCGGTAACGAGCAGTACTTC.

Remarks on this clonotype: The junction differs from germline at one of its ends, possibly a read error. This chain links TRBV9 with TRBJ2-5; unclear D gene. Germline CDR1 and CDR2: SGDLS and YYNGEE. The CDR3 length is 13 residues. The CDR3 protein is CASSPDPFGTQYF. DNA of the CDR3: TGCGCCAGCAGCCCCGACCCGTTTGGGACCCAGTACTTC.

The rearrangement links TRBV3-1 to TRBJ1-5; D is undetermined. Trimming removed 5 bases from V and 5 bases from J, with 10 bases in between. Germline V lookup: CDR1 LGHDT, CDR2 YNNKEL (reference sequence). CDR3 length equals 13 residues. CDR3 region: CASSKQVHQPQHF. The CDR3 bases are TGTGCCAGCAGCAAGCAGGTCCATCAGCCCCAGCATTTT.

This clonotype is medium-sized in the sample. The J gene is TRBJ2-1, the V gene TRBV5-1, with D tentatively TRBD2 (7 bases). Germline CDR1 reads SGHRS; CDR2 reads YFSETQ. The CDR3 spans 16 residues. The V end was cut by 4 bases, the J end by 6 bases, with 20 bases between. This CDR3 is CASSLGGATFLNEQFF. CDR3 in DNA: TGCGCCAGCAGCCTGGGGGGGGCCACCTTCCTCAATGAGCAGTTCTTC.

By share, this clonotype ranks as medium-sized. The chain combines TRBV6-6 with TRBJ1-6; the match to TRBD1 covers 8 bases. CDR3 length: 14 residues. With 8 bases clipped from V and 6 bases from J, the junction kept 6 bases outside the gene matches. Germline V lookup: CDR1 MNHNY, CDR2 SVGAGI (reference sequence). This CDR3 is CASRDRGGNSPLHF. CDR3 coding DNA: TGTGCCAGCCGCGACAGGGGAGGTAATTCACCCCTCCACTTT.

This clonotype is medium-sized in the sample. The chain joins TRBV12-3 or TRBV12-4 to TRBJ1-2; 7 bases are a match to TRBD1. The CDR3 is made up of 13 amino acids. V shed 6 bases and J 8 bases; nucleotides not matched to a gene: 9. For the CDR3, the DNA is TGTGCCAGCAGCCCCGAGGGGGCGGGAGGCTACACCTTC. It codes for CASSPEGAGGYTF.

By share, this clonotype counts as medium-sized. This chain uses TRBV5-1 with TRBJ2-1, with D possibly TRBD2 on 6 matching bases. The CDR3 is 16 amino acids. Trimming pared 5 bases from V and 2 bases from J, leaving 17 bases between. Germline CDR1 and CDR2: SGHRS and YFSETQ. In nucleotides, the CDR3 is TGCGCCAGCAGTCCCCCATTGGTAGCGGCCTACAATGAGCAGTTCTTC. It is translated as CASSPPLVAAYNEQFF.

In this sample, this clonotype is medium-sized. This rearrangement joins TRBV20-1 to TRBJ2-3; weak D call: TRBD1 (5 bases). V shed 5 bases and J shed 4 bases, with 13 bases lying between them. This CDR3 comprises 13 residues. Germline V gene lookup returns CDR1 DFQATT and CDR2 SNEGSKA (reference sequence). CDR3 in DNA: TGCAGTGCTTTTAAGCAGGGCGCAGATACGCAGTATTTT. It encodes CSAFKQGADTQYF.

Judged by abundance, this clonotype is medium-sized. This sequence joins TRBV29-1 and TRBJ2-7, with D possibly being TRBD1 or TRBD2 (5 bases each). V was trimmed by 6 bases and J by 8 bases, leaving 14 bases between them. CDR3 length equals 11 residues. In germline, CDR1 is SQVTM, CDR2 ANQGSEA. The CDR3 nucleotides are TGCAGCGTGGGGGTTGGGCTACAGCAGTACTTC. Translating gives CSVGVGLQQYF.

By sample fraction, this clonotype is medium-sized. DNA of the CDR3: TGTGCCAGCTCACCACCGGTGGGGGCGGCGGGGAACATTCAGTACTTC. Protein sequence: CASSPPVGAAGNIQYF. The rearrangement links TRBV18 to TRBJ2-4; D might be TRBD1 or TRBD2, each matching 6 bases. CDR1 is KGHSH, CDR2 LQKENI, per germline. The V and J ends lost 0 bases and 7 bases respectively, with 16 bases between them. The CDR3 covers 16 residues.

Within the sample, this clonotype is medium-sized. The chain carries TRBV5-1 and TRBJ2-7, with 12 bases identical to TRBD2. After removal of 4 bases from V and 2 bases from J, the junction contained 4 bases not matched to a gene. CDR3 size: 15 residues. Per germline, CDR1 SGHRS and CDR2 YFSETQ. The DNA for the CDR3 is TGCGCCAGCAGCCCAACTAGCGGGAGGACCTACGAGCAGTACTTC. Translation: CASSPTSGRTYEQYF.

Judged by abundance, this clonotype is medium-sized. J is TRBJ1-5 and V is TRBV6-5; TRBD1 aligns across 12 bases. V dropped 6 bases and J dropped 6; count of bases not matched to a gene: 12. CDR1 and CDR2 (germline): MNHEY, SVGAGI. The CDR3 consists of 17 residues. The CDR3 loop is CASRRTPGQGAVQPQHF. CDR3 nucleotide sequence: TGTGCCAGCAGACGCACCCCGGGACAGGGGGCGGTTCAGCCCCAGCATTTT.

Relative to its sample, this clonotype is medium-sized. The chain uses TRBV3-1 and TRBJ2-1; weak D call: TRBD2 (5 bases). The V end was cut by 0 bases, the J end by 10 bases, with 13 bases between. The germline V gene encodes CDR1 LGHDT and CDR2 YNNKEL (reference sequence). This CDR3 spans 14 amino acids. The CDR3 here is CASSQEASGSEQFF. The CDR3 region has the DNA TGTGCCAGCAGCCAAGAGGCCAGCGGTTCGGAGCAGTTCTTC.

By share of the sample, this clonotype is medium-sized (0.01 to 0.1%). The rearrangement uses TRBV12-3 or TRBV12-4 and TRBJ2-5; D unclear. The CDR3 covers 12 residues. Trimming cost V 3 bases and J 8 bases, with 10 bases left between them. The DNA for the CDR3 is TGTGCCAGCAGTTTTGCCGGCGGAACCCAGTACTTC. Translated: CASSFAGGTQYF.

This clonotype appeared many times. A much larger clonotype is one base distant, so this may be a read error. This chain uses TRBV20-1 with TRBJ2-5, with 8 bases aligning to TRBD2. The germline V gene has CDR1 DFQATT and CDR2 SNEGSKA (reference sequence). The CDR3 is 15 residues long. The CDR3 here is CCARNSAGGGETQYF. The CDR3 bases are TGCTGTGCTAGAAACTCCGCGGGGGGTGGAGAGACCCAGTACTTC.

By share of the sample, this clonotype is medium-sized (0.01 to 0.1%). As DNA, the CDR3 is TGCGCCAGCAGCTTGGATGGGACAGGGGAAGAGACCCAGTACTTC. It translates to CASSLDGTGEETQYF. V usage is TRBV5-1 and J usage is TRBJ2-5, with TRBD1 matching over 10 bases. Germline CDR1 reads SGHRS; CDR2 reads YFSETQ. The J segment lost 3 bases and the V segment lost 0 bases, leaving 2 bases of the junction unmatched. The CDR3 has 15 residues.

This clonotype was seen at least ten times. CDR3: CATQRQGSTIEQFF. The CDR3, as DNA: TGTGCCACCCAGCGACAGGGCTCTACAATTGAGCAGTTCTTC. V is TRBV15 and J is TRBJ2-1, with 7 nucleotides matching TRBD1. The trim removed 8 bases at V and 9 bases at J, leaving 13 bases unmatched. The germline gives CDR1 LNHNV, CDR2 YYDKDF (reference sequence). This CDR3 region has 14 residues.

The rearrangement joins TRBV7-2 to TRBJ1-4, with D maybe TRBD1 (5 bases). CDR1 and CDR2 from the germline V gene are SGHTA and FQGNSA. This CDR3 has 14 amino acids. The V and J ends lost 5 bases and 0 bases respectively, with 7 bases between them. The CDR3: CASSAGPTNEKLFF. CDR3 bases: TGTGCCAGCAGCGCAGGGCCAACTAATGAAAAACTGTTTTTT.

In its sample, this clonotype ranks as medium-sized (0.01 to 0.1%). This chain links TRBV7-6 with TRBJ2-7; 13 bases fit TRBD2. Germline assignment: CDR1 SGHVS and CDR2 FNYEAQ. The CDR3 has 15 residues. The J segment lost 4 bases and the V segment lost 5 bases, leaving 5 bases of the junction unmatched. The DNA for the CDR3 is TGTGCCAGCAGCAGGGAGACTAGCGGGAGGTACGAGCAGTACTTC. The encoded protein is CASSRETSGRYEQYF.